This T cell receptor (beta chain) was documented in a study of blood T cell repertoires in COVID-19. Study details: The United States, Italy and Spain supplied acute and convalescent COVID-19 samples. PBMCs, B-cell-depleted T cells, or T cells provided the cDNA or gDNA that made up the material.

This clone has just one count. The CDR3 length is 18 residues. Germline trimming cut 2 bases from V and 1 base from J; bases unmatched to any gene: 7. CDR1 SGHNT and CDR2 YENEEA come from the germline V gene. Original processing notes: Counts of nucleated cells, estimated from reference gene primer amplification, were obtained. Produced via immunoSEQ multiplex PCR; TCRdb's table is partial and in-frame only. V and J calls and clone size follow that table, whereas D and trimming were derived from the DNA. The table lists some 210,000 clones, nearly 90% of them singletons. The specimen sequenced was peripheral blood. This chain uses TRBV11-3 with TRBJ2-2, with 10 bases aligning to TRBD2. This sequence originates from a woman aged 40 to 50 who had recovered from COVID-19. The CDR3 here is CASSLSGWTSGNTGELFF. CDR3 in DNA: TGTGCCAGCAGCTTATCGGGCTGGACTAGCGGGAACACCGGGGAGCTGTTTTTT.